The 16 T cell receptor beta chains in this list originate from one sample, sequenced in a study of PD-1 blockade in classical Hodgkin lymphoma. Profiled with immunoSEQ multiplex PCR; TCRdb holds only in-frame clones, not every one. The data show 20,000 to 25,000 clones, with roughly four fifths seen just once and 22% held by the top ten. Noted time point: cycle 4 day 1 (C4D1), after less than 7 weeks of nivolumab. There was relapse after autologous stem cell transplantation in every patient, and there was variation in brentuximab vedotin exposure. The sample here was peripheral blood mononuclear cells (PBMCs), taken before the fourth cycle of nivolumab. The receptors here all came from a human donor with classical Hodgkin lymphoma.

The gene calls are TRBV18 and TRBJ2-6, with no clear D. Germline V gene sequence: CDR1 KGHSH, CDR2 LQKENI. CDR3 length: 12 amino acids. Trimming removed 9 bases at V and 1 base at J, with 4 bases between. In DNA form, the CDR3 reads TGTGCCAGTCTTTCTGGGGCCAACGTCCTGACTTTC. This translates into CASLSGANVLTF.

This clone was recorded a few times. The V call is TRBV21-1, the J call TRBJ1-2; the DNA was not compared with TRBD1, the D call given in the table. TRBV21-1 is deemed a pseudogene. The CDR3 loop spans 14 amino acids. The CDR3 region has the DNA TGTGCCAGCAGCAAACACAGGACCTCCCATGGCTACACCTTC. As protein: CASSKHRTSHGYTF.

The genes are TRBV7-2 and TRBJ2-7; 14 bases agree with TRBD2. With 4 bases clipped from V and 1 base from J, the junction kept 3 bases outside the gene matches. The CDR3 has 16 amino acids. Germline CDR1 is SGHTA and CDR2 is FQGNSA. For the CDR3, the DNA is TGTGCCAGCAGCTGGGGACTAGCGGGAGAATCCTACGAGCAGTACTTC. Its translation: CASSWGLAGESYEQYF.

The chain combines TRBV11-2 with TRBJ1-2; D is unclear. The CDR3 spans 13 residues. CDR1 and CDR2 from the germline V gene are SGHAT and FQNNGV. The germline V and J ends were trimmed by 0 bases and 8 bases, with 10 bases remaining between them. The CDR3 DNA reads TGTGCCAGCAGCTTAGACGGAGCGGGGGGCTACACCTTC. Its protein is CASSLDGAGGYTF.

The V call is TRBV20-1, the J call TRBJ2-7; 7 nucleotides agree with TRBD1. The CDR3 spans 10 residues. Per the germline V gene, CDR1 is DFQATT and CDR2 is SNEGSKA (reference sequence). After removal of 3 bases from V and 7 bases from J, the junction contained 0 bases not matched to a gene. The DNA for the CDR3 is TGCAGTGCTAGCAGGGGGGAGCAGTACTTC. It yields the protein CSASRGEQYF.

The rearrangement joins TRBV7-9 to TRBJ1-5; D perhaps matches TRBD1 (6 bases). Germline V gene data show CDR1 as SEHNR and CDR2 as FQNEAQ (reference sequence). V was cut by 5 bases and J by 2 bases, with 13 bases left in between. The CDR3 runs to 15 residues. The CDR3 loop is CASSPRGAGNQPQHF. As DNA, the CDR3 is TGTGCCAGCAGCCCGCGGGGGGCAGGCAATCAGCCCCAGCATTTT.

The chain joins TRBV19 to TRBJ2-1; TRBD2 matches 8 bases. Germline V gives CDR1 LNHDA, CDR2 SQIVND (reference sequence). CDR3 length: 16 residues. V was clipped by 5 bases and J by 0 bases; unmatched bases: 6. CDR3 bases: TGTGCCAGTAGTTTTAGCGGGACCTCCTCCTACAATGAGCAGTTCTTC. Translating it yields CASSFSGTSSYNEQFF. The full variable domain, rest sourced from reference TRBV19 and TRBJ2-1, is DGGITQSPKYLFRKEGQNVTLSCEQNLNHDAMYWYRQDPGQGLRLIYYSQIVNDFQKGDIAEGYSVSREKKESFPLTVTSAQKNPTAFYLCASSFSGTSSYNEQFFGPGTRLTVL.

The V call is TRBV9, the J call TRBJ2-1; TRBD2 is a possible D gene (6 bases). Germline CDR1 reads SGDLS; CDR2 reads YYNGEE. The CDR3 consists of 10 residues. Trimming took 7 bases from V and 7 from J, leaving 6 bases between them. The CDR3 is CASAGNEQFF. DNA of the CDR3: TGTGCCAGCGCGGGGAATGAGCAGTTCTTC.

This sequence joins TRBV6-1 and TRBJ2-3; D is ambiguous. Germline assignment: CDR1 MNHNS and CDR2 SASEGT. This CDR3 is 12 amino acids long. Trimming cost V 4 bases and J 7 bases, with 9 bases left between them. CDR3 region: CASSVSGNTQYF. Here the CDR3 DNA reads TGTGCCAGCAGTGTTAGTGGGAATACGCAGTATTTT.

As to this clone: Different DNA sequences within this sample yield the same CDR3. The gene calls are TRBV5-4 and TRBJ2-2, with D hard to call. The CDR3 contains 14 residues. V lost 5 bases and J lost 0, with 8 bases in between. Germline assignment: CDR1 SGHNT and CDR2 YYREEE (reference sequence). DNA for the CDR3: TGTGCCAGCAGTCTTAGGTCGAACACCGGGGAGCTGTTTTTT. The encoded protein is CASSLRSNTGELFF. Supplemented by reference TRBV5-4 and TRBJ2-2, the full variable domain reads ETGVTQSPTHLIKTRGQQVTLRCSSQSGHNTVSWYQQALGQGPQFIFQYYREEENGRGNFPPRFSGLQFPNYSSELNVNALELDDSALYLCASSLRSNTGELFFGEGSRLTVL.

This clone was seen a single time. This chain joins TRBV5-1 and TRBJ1-1, with 10 nucleotides matching TRBD1. The CDR3 extends over 16 amino acids. Trimming took 3 bases from V and 1 from J; bases not matched to a gene: 6. Germline lookup yields CDR1 SGHRS and CDR2 YFSETQ. The CDR3 loop reads CASSSGQGVRNTEAFF. As DNA, the CDR3 is TGCGCCAGCAGCTCAGGACAGGGGGTACGGAACACTGAAGCTTTCTTT.

J is TRBJ2-7 and V is TRBV28, with a weak D call TRBD2 (7 bases). The CDR3 runs 18 residues. V was pared by 5 bases and J by 4 bases, with 27 bases between. Germline V gene sequence: CDR1 MDHEN, CDR2 SYDVKM. CDR3 sequence: CASSPLGIGGGARYEQYF. Here the CDR3 DNA reads TGTGCCAGCAGTCCGCTGGGAATTGGAGGGGGGGCTAGGTACGAGCAGTACTTC.

J is TRBJ2-7 and V is TRBV10-1, with D tentatively TRBD1 (5 bases). The germline gives CDR1 WNHNN, CDR2 SYGVQD (reference sequence). V was trimmed by 3 bases and J by 5 bases, leaving 11 bases between them. This CDR3 contains 13 residues. CDR3 amino acids: CASSESLRDEQYF. CDR3 in DNA: TGCGCCAGCAGTGAAAGTCTCAGGGACGAGCAGTACTTC.

Here the CDR3 reads CASSLEAGDNTEAFF. CDR3 sequence (DNA): TGCGCCAGCAGCTTGGAGGCAGGAGACAACACTGAAGCTTTCTTT. This sequence joins TRBV5-1 and TRBJ1-1; D remains unclear. CDR1 is SGHRS and CDR2 is YFSETQ in the germline V gene. V lost 0 bases and J 2 bases, leaving 11 bases between the germline ends. CDR3 length: 15 amino acids.

In nucleotides, the CDR3 is TGTGCCAGCAGCCCCCCCAGGGCTTCTGGGGCCAACGTCCTGACTTTC. Amino acid sequence: CASSPPRASGANVLTF. This chain uses TRBV28 with TRBJ2-6; tentative D call: TRBD1 (5 bases). Looked up from germline, CDR1 is MDHEN and CDR2 is SYDVKM. Trimming stripped 6 bases from V and 1 base from J, with 13 bases between. This CDR3 contains 16 residues.

To note about this clone: The germline gene is not matched at one end of the junction; a read error may be the cause. The chain employs TRBV5-1 and TRBJ2-3; D is ambiguous. This CDR3 is 16 amino acids long. CDR1 is SGHRS and CDR2 is YFSETQ in the germline V gene. The CDR3 coding sequence is TGCGCCAGCAGCTTGGACGCGGCGTTAACCACAGATGCGCAGTATTTT. Translated, it gives CASSLDAALTTDAQYF.